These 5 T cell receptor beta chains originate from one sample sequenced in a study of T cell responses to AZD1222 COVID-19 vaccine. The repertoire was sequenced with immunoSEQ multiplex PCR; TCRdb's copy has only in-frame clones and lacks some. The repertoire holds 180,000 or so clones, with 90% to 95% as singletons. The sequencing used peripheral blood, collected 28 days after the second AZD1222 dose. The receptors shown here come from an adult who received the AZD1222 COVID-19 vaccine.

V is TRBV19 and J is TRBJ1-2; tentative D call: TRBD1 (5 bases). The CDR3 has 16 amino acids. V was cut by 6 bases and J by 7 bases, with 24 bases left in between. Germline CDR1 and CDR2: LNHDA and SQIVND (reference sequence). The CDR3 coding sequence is TGTGCCAGTAGGATCTCAATCGACAGCCTCTCAGGTGGCTACACCTTC. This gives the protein CASRISIDSLSGGYTF.

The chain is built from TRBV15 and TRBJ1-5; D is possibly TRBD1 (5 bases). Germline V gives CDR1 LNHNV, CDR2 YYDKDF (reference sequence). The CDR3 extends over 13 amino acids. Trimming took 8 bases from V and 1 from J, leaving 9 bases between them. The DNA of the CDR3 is TGTGCCACCGCCCAGGGAAGCAATCAGCCCCAGCATTTT. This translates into CATAQGSNQPQHF.

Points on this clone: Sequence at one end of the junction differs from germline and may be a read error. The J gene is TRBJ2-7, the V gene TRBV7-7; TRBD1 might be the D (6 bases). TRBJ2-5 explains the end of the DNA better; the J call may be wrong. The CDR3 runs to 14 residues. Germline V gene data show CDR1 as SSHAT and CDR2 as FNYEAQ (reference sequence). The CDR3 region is CASSRTGIGETQYF. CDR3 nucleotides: TGTGCTAGCAGCAGAACAGGGATCGGGGAGACCCAGTACTTC.

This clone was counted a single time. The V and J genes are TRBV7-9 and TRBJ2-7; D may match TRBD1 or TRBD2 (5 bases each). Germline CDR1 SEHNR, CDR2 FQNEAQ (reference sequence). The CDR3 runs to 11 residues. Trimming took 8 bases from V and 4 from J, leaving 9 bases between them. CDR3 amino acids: CASLGEYEQYF. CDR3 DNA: TGTGCCAGCTTGGGGGAATACGAGCAGTACTTC.

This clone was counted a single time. The CDR3 coding sequence is TGTGCCAGCAGCTTAGCAGGGCTAGACAATGAGCAGTTCTTC. Its translation is CASSLAGLDNEQFF. This chain uses TRBV7-9 with TRBJ2-1; D not certain. V gave up 0 bases and J gave up 5 bases, with 8 bases separating them. The CDR3 is 14 residues long. CDR1 and CDR2 (germline): SEHNR, FQNEAQ (reference sequence).